These 2 T cell receptor beta chains originate from one sample sequenced in a study of long-term antiretroviral therapy in people with HIV. Run at survey level, the immunoSEQ assay was version v3.0. The repertoire was sequenced with immunoSEQ multiplex PCR; TCRdb's copy has only in-frame clones and lacks some. The sample includes about 29,000 clones, 80% to 90% of them seen just once. Source: unsorted PBMCs, taken 3.2 years before starting antiretroviral therapy. These TCRs come from a man aged 50 to 60 with HIV.

The rearrangement uses TRBV7-2 and TRBJ2-7; perhaps TRBD2 as D (7 bases). Trimming stripped 1 base from V and 2 bases from J, with 12 bases between. Germline loops: CDR1 SGHTA, CDR2 FQGNSA. The CDR3 length is 15 residues. The chain's CDR3 is CASSLGGGLTYEQYF. In DNA, the CDR3 is TGTGCCAGCAGCTTAGGGGGGGGGCTAACCTACGAGCAGTACTTC.

The chain uses TRBV27 and TRBJ2-1; 9 bases are shared with TRBD2. This CDR3 region has 14 residues. The junction had 4 bases not matched to a gene; V was cut back by 2 bases and J by 8 bases. Germline CDR1 reads MNHEY; CDR2 reads SMNVEV (reference sequence). CDR3 in DNA: TGTGCCAGCAGTTTACTAGCGGGGAGGGATGAGCAGTTCTTC. Protein sequence: CASSLLAGRDEQFF.